This T cell receptor beta chain derives from a study of OX40 agonist ivuxolimab in advanced cancers. The CDR3 covers 15 residues. Germline lookup yields CDR1 SEHNR and CDR2 FQNEAQ (reference sequence). V was pared by 5 bases and J by 5 bases, with 12 bases of the junction left unmatched. The data were produced by immunoSEQ multiplex PCR, yet TCRdb's version contains in-frame clones alone and is incomplete. Among fewer than 45,000 clones, approximately 88% were seen once, and the ten largest hold 0.55% to 0.6%. The clonotype was recovered from an adult with an advanced solid tumor such as melanoma, head and neck, liver or kidney cancer. The gene calls are TRBV7-9 and TRBJ2-7, with TRBD1 identical over 7 bases. This specimen was CD4+ or CD8+ T cells sorted from blood, taken in a trial of the OX40 agonist ivuxolimab. The chain's CDR3 is CASSQKLQGYDEQYF. The CDR3 bases are TGTGCCAGCAGCCAGAAATTACAGGGGTACGACGAGCAGTACTTC.